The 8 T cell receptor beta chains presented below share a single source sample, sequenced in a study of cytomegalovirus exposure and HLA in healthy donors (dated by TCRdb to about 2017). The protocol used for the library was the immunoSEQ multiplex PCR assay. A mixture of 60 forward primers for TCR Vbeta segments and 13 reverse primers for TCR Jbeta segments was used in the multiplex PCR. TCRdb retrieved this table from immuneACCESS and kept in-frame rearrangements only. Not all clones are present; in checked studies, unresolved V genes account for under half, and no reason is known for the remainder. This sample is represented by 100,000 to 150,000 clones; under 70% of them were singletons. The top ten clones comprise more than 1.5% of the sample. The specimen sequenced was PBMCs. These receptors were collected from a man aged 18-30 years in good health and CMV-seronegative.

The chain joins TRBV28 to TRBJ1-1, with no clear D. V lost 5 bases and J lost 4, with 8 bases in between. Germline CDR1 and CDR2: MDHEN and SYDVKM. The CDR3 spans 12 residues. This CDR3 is CASSLRGTEAFF. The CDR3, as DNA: TGTGCCAGCAGTCTCCGGGGCACTGAAGCTTTCTTT.

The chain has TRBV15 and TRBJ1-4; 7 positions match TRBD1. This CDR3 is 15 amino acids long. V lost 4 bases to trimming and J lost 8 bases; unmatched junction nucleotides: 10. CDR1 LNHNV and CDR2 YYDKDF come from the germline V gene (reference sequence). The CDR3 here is CATSKPTGWGEKLFF. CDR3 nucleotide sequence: TGTGCCACCAGCAAACCGACAGGGTGGGGGGAAAAACTGTTTTTT.

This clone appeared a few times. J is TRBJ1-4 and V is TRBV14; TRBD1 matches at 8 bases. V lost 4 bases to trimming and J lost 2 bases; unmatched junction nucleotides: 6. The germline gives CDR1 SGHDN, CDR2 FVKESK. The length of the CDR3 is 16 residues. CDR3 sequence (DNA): TGTGCCAGCAGCCGTACAGGGGGTGCGACTAATGAAAAACTGTTTTTT. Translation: CASSRTGGATNEKLFF.

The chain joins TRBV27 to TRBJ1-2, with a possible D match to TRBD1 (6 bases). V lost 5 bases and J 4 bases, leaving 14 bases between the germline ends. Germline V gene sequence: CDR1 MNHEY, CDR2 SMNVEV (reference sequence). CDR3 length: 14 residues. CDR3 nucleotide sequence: TGTGCCAGCAGTGATGGACAGTTTGGCTATGGCTACACCTTC. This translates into CASSDGQFGYGYTF.

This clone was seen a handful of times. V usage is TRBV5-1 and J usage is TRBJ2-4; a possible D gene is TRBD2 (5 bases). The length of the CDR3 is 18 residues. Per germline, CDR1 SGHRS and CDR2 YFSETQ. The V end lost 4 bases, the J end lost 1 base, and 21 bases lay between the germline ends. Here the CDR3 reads CASSLRASTGVAKNIQYF. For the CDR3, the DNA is TGCGCCAGCAGCCTGAGGGCTTCTACTGGGGTGGCCAAAAACATTCAGTACTTC.

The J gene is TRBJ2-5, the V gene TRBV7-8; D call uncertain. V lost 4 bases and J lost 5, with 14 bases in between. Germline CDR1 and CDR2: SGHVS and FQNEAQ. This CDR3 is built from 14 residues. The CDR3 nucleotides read TGTGCCAGCAGCTCTCTGACACGACGGGAGACCCAGTACTTC. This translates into CASSSLTRRETQYF. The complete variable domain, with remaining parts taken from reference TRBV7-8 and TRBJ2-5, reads GAGVSQSPRYKVAKRGQDVALRCDPISGHVSLFWYQQALGQGPEFLTYFQNEAQLDKSGLPSDRFFAERPEGSVSTLKIQRTQQEDSAVYLCASSSLTRRETQYFGPGTRLLVL.

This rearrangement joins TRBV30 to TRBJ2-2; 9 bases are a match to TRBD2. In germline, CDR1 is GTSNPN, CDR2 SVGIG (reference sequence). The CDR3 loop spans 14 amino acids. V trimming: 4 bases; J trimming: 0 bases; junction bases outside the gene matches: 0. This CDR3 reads CAWTSGANTGELFF. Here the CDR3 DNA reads TGTGCCTGGACTAGCGGGGCGAACACCGGGGAGCTGTTTTTT.

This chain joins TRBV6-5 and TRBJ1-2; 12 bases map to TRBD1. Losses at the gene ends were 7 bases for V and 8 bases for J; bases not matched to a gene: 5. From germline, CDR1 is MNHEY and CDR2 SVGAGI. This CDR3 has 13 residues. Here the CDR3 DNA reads TGTGCCAGCACCCGGGACAGGGGGCAAGGCTACACCTTC. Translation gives CASTRDRGQGYTF.